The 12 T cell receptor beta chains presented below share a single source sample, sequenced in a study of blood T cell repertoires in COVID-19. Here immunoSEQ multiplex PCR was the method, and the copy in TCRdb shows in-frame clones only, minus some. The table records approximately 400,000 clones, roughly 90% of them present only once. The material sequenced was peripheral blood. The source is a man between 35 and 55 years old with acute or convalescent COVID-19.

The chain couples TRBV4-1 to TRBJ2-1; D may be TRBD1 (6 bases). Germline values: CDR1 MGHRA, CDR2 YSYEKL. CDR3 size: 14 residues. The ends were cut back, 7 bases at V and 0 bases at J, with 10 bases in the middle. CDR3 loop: CASTSDSSYNEQFF. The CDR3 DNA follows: TGCGCCAGCACGTCGGACAGCTCCTACAATGAGCAGTTCTTC.

The CDR3 DNA is TGCGCCAGCAGCCCCCATCGGGGGGACGACTACACCGGGGAGCTGTTTTTT. It yields the protein CASSPHRGDDYTGELFF. V usage is TRBV4-1 and J usage is TRBJ2-2; 7 positions match TRBD2. The V and J ends lost 4 bases and 3 bases, in that order; junction bases with no gene match: 11. The CDR3 runs to 17 residues. CDR1 is MGHRA, CDR2 YSYEKL, per germline.

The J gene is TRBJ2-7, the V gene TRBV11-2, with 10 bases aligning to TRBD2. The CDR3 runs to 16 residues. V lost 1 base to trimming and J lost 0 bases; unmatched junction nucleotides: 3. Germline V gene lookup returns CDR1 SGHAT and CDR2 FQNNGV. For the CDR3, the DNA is TGTGCCAGCAGCTTAGGGACTAGCGGCACCTCCTACGAGCAGTACTTC. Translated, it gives CASSLGTSGTSYEQYF.

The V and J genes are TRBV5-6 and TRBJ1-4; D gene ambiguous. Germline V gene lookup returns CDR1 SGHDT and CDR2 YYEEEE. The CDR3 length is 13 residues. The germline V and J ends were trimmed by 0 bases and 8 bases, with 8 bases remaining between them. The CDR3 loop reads CASSLGPEEKLFF. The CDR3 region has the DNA TGTGCCAGCAGCTTGGGACCGGAGGAAAAACTGTTTTTT. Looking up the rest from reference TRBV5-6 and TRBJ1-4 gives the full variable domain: DAGVTQSPTHLIKTRGQQVTLRCSPKSGHDTVSWYQQALGQGPQFIFQYYEEEERQRGNFPDRFSGHQFPNYSSELNVNALLLGDSALYLCASSLGPEEKLFFGSGTQLSVL.

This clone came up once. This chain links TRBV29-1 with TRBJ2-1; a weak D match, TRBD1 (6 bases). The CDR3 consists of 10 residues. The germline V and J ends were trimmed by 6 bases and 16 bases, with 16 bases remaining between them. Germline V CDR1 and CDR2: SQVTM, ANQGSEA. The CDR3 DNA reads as TGCAGCGTCCTCCGGGACACCGTTTTCTTC. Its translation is CSVLRDTVFF.

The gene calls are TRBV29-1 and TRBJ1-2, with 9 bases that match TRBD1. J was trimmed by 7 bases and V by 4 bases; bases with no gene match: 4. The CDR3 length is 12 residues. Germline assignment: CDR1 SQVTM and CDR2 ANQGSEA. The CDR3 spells CSVGQGGTGYTF. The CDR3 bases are TGCAGCGTTGGACAGGGGGGAACTGGCTACACCTTC. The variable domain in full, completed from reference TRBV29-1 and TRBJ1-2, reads SAVISQKPSRDICQRGTSLTIQCQVDSQVTMMFWYRQQPGQSLTLIATANQGSEATYESGFVIDKFPISRPNLTFSTLTVSNMSPEDSSIYLCSVGQGGTGYTFGSGTRLTVV.

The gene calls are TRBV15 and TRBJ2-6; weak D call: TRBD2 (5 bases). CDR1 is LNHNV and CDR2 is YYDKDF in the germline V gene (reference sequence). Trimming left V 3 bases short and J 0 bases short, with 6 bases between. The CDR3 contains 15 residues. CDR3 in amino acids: CATSSGGSGANVLTF. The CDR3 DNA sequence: TGTGCCACCAGCAGTGGAGGCTCTGGGGCCAACGTCCTGACTTTC.

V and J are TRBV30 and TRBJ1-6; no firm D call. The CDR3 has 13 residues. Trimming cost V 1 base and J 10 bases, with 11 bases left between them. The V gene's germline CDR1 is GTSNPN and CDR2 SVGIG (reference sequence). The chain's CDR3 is CAWSGETQSPLHF. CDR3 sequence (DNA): TGTGCCTGGAGTGGGGAGACTCAGTCACCCCTCCACTTT.

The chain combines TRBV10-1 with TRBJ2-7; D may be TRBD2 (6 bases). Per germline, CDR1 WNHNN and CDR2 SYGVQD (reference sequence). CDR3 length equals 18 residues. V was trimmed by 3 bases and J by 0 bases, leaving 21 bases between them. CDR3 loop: CASSEEWGLQIDSYEQYF. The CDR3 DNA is TGCGCCAGCAGTGAAGAGTGGGGACTCCAAATAGACTCCTACGAGCAGTACTTC.

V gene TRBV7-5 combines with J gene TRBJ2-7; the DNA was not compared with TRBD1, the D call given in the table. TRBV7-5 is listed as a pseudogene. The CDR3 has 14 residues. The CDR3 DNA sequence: TGTGCCAGAAGATGTCGGGACAGGGTCGAGGAGCAGTACTTC. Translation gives CARRCRDRVEEQYF.

CDR3: CASKGQENYGYTF. The DNA of the CDR3 is TGTGCCAGCAAGGGACAGGAAAACTATGGCTACACCTTC. The V call is TRBV12-3 or TRBV12-4, the J call TRBJ1-2, with 8 bases lining up with TRBD1. After removal of 7 bases from V and 2 bases from J, the junction contained 3 bases not matched to a gene. CDR3 length: 13 amino acids.

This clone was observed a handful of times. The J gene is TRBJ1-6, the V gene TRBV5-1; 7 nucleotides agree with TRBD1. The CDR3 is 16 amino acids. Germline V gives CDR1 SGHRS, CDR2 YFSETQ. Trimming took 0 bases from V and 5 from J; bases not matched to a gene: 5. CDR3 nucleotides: TGCGCCAGCAGCTTGGGACAGGGCCGGGATAATTCACCCCTCCACTTT. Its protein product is CASSLGQGRDNSPLHF.